Presented here are 3 T cell receptor beta chains from one specimen sequenced in a study of regulatory T cells in long-lasting Graves disease. Time point denoted: newly diagnosed GD, antithyroid drugs for less than 3 months. PBMC-extracted RNA yielded the TCR library. According to the study, TCR beta libraries were built with iRepertoire HTBI primers and CDR3-region Arm-PCR. A single record per CDR3 protein comes from TCRdb applying MiXCR to the multiplex PCR reads. The table records approximately 350,000 distinct CDR3 sequences, 12% of them present only once. The data also belong to a second study, concerning T cells in Graves' hyperthyroidism and ophthalmopathy.

The sequenced sample was peripheral blood mononuclear cells (PBMCs), obtained at new diagnosis, from a patient treated with antithyroid drugs. Receptors originate from a woman in her late teens or twenties with Graves disease.

This clonotype has a count of ten or more. The CDR3 nucleotides read TGTGCCAGCAGGTTGACAGCTTTAATCGATAGCAATCAGCCCCAGCATTTT. Amino acids: CASRLTALIDSNQPQHF. The J gene is TRBJ1-5, the V gene TRBV2, with D possibly matching TRBD1 (5 bases). Germline loops: CDR1 SNHLY, CDR2 FYNNEI. CDR3 length equals 17 residues. Deletions cut 6 bases from V and 0 bases from J, with 18 bases between.

This clonotype occurred many times. The J gene is TRBJ2-1, the V gene TRBV18; no clear D. The CDR3 has 14 residues. V was cut by 0 bases and J by 2 bases, with 5 bases left in between. Germline V CDR1 and CDR2: KGHSH, LQKENI. CDR3 DNA sequence: TGTGCCAGCTCACCACCTGGGACCTACAATGAGCAGTTCTTC. Protein sequence: CASSPPGTYNEQFF. Drawing the rest from reference TRBV18 and TRBJ2-1, the complete variable domain is NAGVMQNPRHLVRRRGQEARLRCSPMKGHSHVYWYRQLPEEGLKFMVYLQKENIIDESGMPKERFSAEFPKEGPSILRIQQVVRGDSAAYFCASSPPGTYNEQFFGPGTRLTVL.

At least ten counts were recorded for this clonotype. The V and J genes are TRBV5-1 and TRBJ2-7; D unclear. The CDR3 has 18 residues. The germline V gene has CDR1 SGHRS and CDR2 YFSETQ. V was clipped by 1 base and J by 5 bases, with 25 bases between them. CDR3 DNA: TGCGCCAGCAGCTTGAGTCGCCGTTCCCACCGGTCTTCAGACGAGCAGTACTTC. Protein: CASSLSRRSHRSSDEQYF.